This TCR beta chain is from a study of T cell changes during pregnancy in multiple sclerosis. Profiled with immunoSEQ multiplex PCR; TCRdb holds only in-frame clones, not every one. Of about 110,000 clones listed, 80% to 95% are singletons. Trimming cost V 2 bases and J 1 base; bases outside gene matches: 17. Per germline, CDR1 MNHNS and CDR2 SASEGT. The CDR3 sequence is 20 residues long. The receptor was isolated from a female donor with multiple sclerosis, enrolled in a pregnancy study. The starting material was peripheral blood, obtained in the third trimester of pregnancy. The V gene is TRBV6-1, the J gene TRBJ2-5; 9 bases match TRBD2. CDR3: CASSEHFSSAGGFVQETQYF. The CDR3 nucleotides read TGTGCCAGCAGTGAACACTTCTCCAGTGCGGGAGGGTTTGTCCAAGAGACCCAGTACTTC.